The 15 T cell receptor beta chains given below trace back to one sample, sequenced in a study of CD8+CD57+ T cells in acquired aplastic anemia. Both TCR beta VDJ combination and CDR3 sequence profiling were carried out. Genomic DNA was the template for this profiling. TCRdb re-called the reads through MiXCR, storing one row per CDR3 protein. The sample holds 200,000 to 250,000 distinct CDR3 sequences, about 60% seen once. By flow cytometry, patients selected for sequencing had shown an expansion of CD8+CD57+ cells. Source material: sorted CD4+, CD8+, or CD8+CD57+ T cells (not recorded which) from PBMCs. Receptors were obtained from a human donor with aplastic anemia.

The rearrangement uses TRBV2 and TRBJ1-1; the match to TRBD1 covers 8 bases. After removal of 6 bases from V and 0 bases from J, the junction contained 3 bases not matched to a gene. The CDR3 is 14 amino acids. Per the germline V gene, CDR1 is SNHLY and CDR2 is FYNNEI. CDR3 DNA: TGTGCCAGCAGCCCCAGGGGGCTGAACACTGAAGCTTTCTTT. Translation: CASSPRGLNTEAFF.

This chain links TRBV25-1 with TRBJ1-1; D is undetermined. This CDR3 region has 11 residues. V dropped 8 bases and J dropped 8 bases, with 12 bases sitting between them. Germline CDR1 and CDR2: MGHDK and SYGVNS. The CDR3 loop is CASSGNLEAFF. The CDR3 DNA reads TGTGCCAGCTCCGGGAACCTAGAAGCTTTCTTT.

The sample holds a few counts of this clonotype. This CDR3 reads CASSQSGVGEQFF. The DNA for the CDR3 is TGTGCCAGCAGCCAGTCAGGGGTAGGTGAGCAGTTCTTC. This chain connects TRBV3-1 to TRBJ2-1; TRBD1 is a possible D gene (6 bases). CDR3 length: 13 amino acids. The germline CDR1 and CDR2 sequences are LGHDT and YNNKEL (reference sequence). Trimming took 3 bases from V and 9 from J, leaving 12 bases between them.

In this sample, this clonotype turned up many times. V usage is TRBV12-3 or TRBV12-4 and J usage is TRBJ2-1, with 7 nucleotides matching TRBD2. CDR3 size: 17 residues. Losses at the gene ends were 2 bases for V and 2 bases for J; bases not matched to a gene: 9. As DNA, the CDR3 is TGTGCCAGCAGTTTAATGACCGGGACTATTACCTACAATGAGCAGTTCTTC. Protein product: CASSLMTGTITYNEQFF.

The rearrangement uses TRBV18 and TRBJ2-7, with a tentative D call TRBD2 (6 bases). V lost 0 bases, J lost 5 bases, and 11 bases lay in between. The germline CDR1 and CDR2 sequences are KGHSH and LQKENI. This CDR3 has 14 residues. Here the CDR3 reads CASSPPGTPDEQYF. Here the CDR3 DNA reads TGTGCCAGCTCACCACCCGGGACTCCGGACGAGCAGTACTTC.

V usage is TRBV10-1 and J usage is TRBJ1-2; D remains unclear. Germline values: CDR1 WNHNN, CDR2 SYGVQD (reference sequence). V lost 2 bases, J lost 5 bases, and 12 bases lay in between. This CDR3 spans 14 amino acids. CDR3 protein: CASSERDLGYGYTF. The CDR3 DNA sequence: TGCGCCAGCAGTGAGCGAGATCTCGGTTATGGCTACACCTTC.

This clonotype occurred a few times. The V call is TRBV7-3, the J call TRBJ2-7, with 9 nucleotides matching TRBD1. Germline trimming cut 5 bases from V and 3 bases from J; bases unmatched to any gene: 5. The CDR3 extends over 14 amino acids. In germline, CDR1 is SGHTA, CDR2 FQGTGA. CDR3 in DNA: TGTGCCAGCAGCACCAGGACAGGGGTCTACGAGCAGTACTTC. It yields the protein CASSTRTGVYEQYF.

The chain employs TRBV12-3 or TRBV12-4 and TRBJ2-7, with D uncertain. Gene TRBJ2-1 matches the end of the DNA better, so the J call may be wrong. This CDR3 is built from 15 residues. CDR3 DNA: TGTGCCAGCAGTTACAGCAGGAGCACCTACAATGAGCAGTTCTTC. This codes for CASSYSRSTYNEQFF.

The chain carries TRBV29-1 and TRBJ2-3; the D gene is possibly TRBD2 (5 bases). Germline V gene sequence: CDR1 SQVTM, CDR2 ANQGSEA. There are 11 residues in the CDR3. V shed 6 bases and J shed 2 bases, with 6 bases lying between them. The CDR3 DNA sequence: TGCAGCGTCGGGATCACAGATACGCAGTATTTT. Translated, it gives CSVGITDTQYF.

This clonotype was observed a handful of times. This rearrangement joins TRBV7-8 to TRBJ1-4; 8 bases align to TRBD1. V lost 1 base to trimming and J lost 3 bases; unmatched junction nucleotides: 1. From germline, CDR1 is SGHVS and CDR2 FQNEAQ. The CDR3 is 15 residues long. In DNA, the CDR3 is TGTGCCAGCAGCTTAGGCAGGGGGCCTAATGAAAAACTGTTTTTT. Translated, it gives CASSLGRGPNEKLFF.

This chain connects TRBV20-1 to TRBJ1-4, with D perhaps TRBD1 (6 bases). The germline gives CDR1 DFQATT, CDR2 SNEGSKA (reference sequence). The V gene lost 6 bases and the J gene lost 6 bases, with 14 bases spanning the gap. The CDR3 loop spans 13 amino acids. The CDR3 nucleotides are TGCAGTGCAACGACTCCAGGGGATGAAAAACTGTTTTTT. It codes for CSATTPGDEKLFF.

The rearrangement joins TRBV15 to TRBJ1-4; D not certain. CDR1 is LNHNV and CDR2 is YYDKDF in the germline V gene (reference sequence). The ends were cut back, 2 bases at V and 2 bases at J, with 0 bases in the middle. CDR3 length: 12 residues. The CDR3 DNA is TGTGCCACCAGCAGAACTAATGAAAAACTGTTTTTT. It codes for CATSRTNEKLFF.

The V and J genes are TRBV7-2 and TRBJ2-7; maybe TRBD2 (6 bases). Germline values: CDR1 SGHTA, CDR2 FQGNSA. The CDR3 totals 14 residues. V was pared by 1 base and J by 3 bases, with 10 bases between. CDR3 bases: TGTGCCAGCAGCTTAGGCGGGGCACTCTACGAGCAGTACTTC. Residues: CASSLGGALYEQYF.

This clonotype was detected a few times. The chain combines TRBV2 with TRBJ1-2; D remains ambiguous. CDR1 is SNHLY and CDR2 is FYNNEI in the germline V gene. V was clipped by 4 bases and J by 8 bases, with 11 bases between them. This CDR3 has 12 amino acids. The CDR3 here is CASSGQKEGYTF. The DNA of the CDR3 is TGTGCCAGCAGTGGGCAGAAGGAGGGCTACACCTTC.

The genes are TRBV2 and TRBJ2-3; 13 bases are shared with TRBD2. CDR3 size: 15 residues. Germline V CDR1 and CDR2: SNHLY, FYNNEI. V dropped 7 bases and J dropped 1; count of bases not matched to a gene: 2. This chain's CDR3 is CASTGLAGGTDTQYF. CDR3 coding DNA: TGTGCCAGCACCGGACTAGCGGGGGGCACAGATACGCAGTATTTT.